The 25 T cell receptor beta chains below all came from one sample that was sequenced in a study of T cells in Graves' hyperthyroidism and ophthalmopathy. Researchers amplified the TCR beta CDR3 regions from RNA transcripts. A set of HTBI primers served as the primers for a first-round RT-PCR of the TCR CDR3. TCRdb independently ran MiXCR on the multiplex PCR reads; one entry per CDR3 protein. The sample has under 650,000 distinct CDR3 sequences, 15% to 20% seen once. Sequenced material: blood. These receptors all stem from a woman in her 30s with Graves' hyperthyroidism.

The rearrangement links TRBV20-1 to TRBJ2-7; D is unclear. This CDR3 has 13 amino acids. Trimming took off 6 bases at V and 2 bases at J, with 14 bases between the two ends. In germline, CDR1 is DFQATT, CDR2 SNEGSKA (reference sequence). The chain's CDR3 is CSAPGYIPYEQYF. CDR3 in DNA: TGCAGTGCGCCAGGATACATACCCTACGAGCAGTACTTC.

This clonotype was found a few times. V is TRBV19 and J is TRBJ2-1; D is perhaps TRBD1 (5 bases). V was cut by 0 bases and J by 11 bases, with 8 bases left in between. In germline, CDR1 is LNHDA, CDR2 SQIVND (reference sequence). The CDR3 extends over 12 amino acids. The CDR3 DNA reads as TGTGCCAGTAGTATAGAGGGGCGGCAGCAGTTCTTC. This codes for CASSIEGRQQFF.

There are a few counts of this clonotype. DNA of the CDR3: TGTGCCACCAGCAGAGATTCCCAGACTAGCGGGGGCCCAGAGACCCAGTACTTC. It specifies CATSRDSQTSGGPETQYF. The gene calls are TRBV15 and TRBJ2-5; 12 nucleotides match TRBD2. The V gene end was trimmed by 0 bases and the J gene end by 4 bases; junction bases not matched to a gene: 9. This CDR3 is 18 amino acids long. Germline-derived CDR1 and CDR2 are LNHNV and YYDKDF (reference sequence).

The chain combines TRBV10-3 with TRBJ1-3, with no clear D. Germline V gene lookup returns CDR1 ENHRY and CDR2 SYGVKD. The CDR3 runs to 17 residues. V lost 6 bases to trimming and J lost 7 bases, with 25 bases between them. CDR3 in DNA: TGTGCCATCAGACCAGATGGTAGTCGGACCCTTGGCAACACCATATATTTT. Translating gives CAIRPDGSRTLGNTIYF.

The rearrangement uses TRBV15 and TRBJ2-1; D may be TRBD1 (5 bases). The CDR3 has 15 amino acids. Per germline, CDR1 LNHNV and CDR2 YYDKDF (reference sequence). Trimming left V 0 bases short and J 7 bases short, with 13 bases between. The CDR3 loop reads CATSRDMAGSNEQFF. The CDR3 DNA reads as TGTGCCACCAGCAGAGATATGGCAGGGTCAAATGAGCAGTTCTTC.

This clonotype was seen at least ten times. The chain carries TRBV11-2 and TRBJ2-7; possibly TRBD2 for D (5 bases). The ends were cut back, 5 bases at V and 5 bases at J, with 16 bases in the middle. Germline V lookup: CDR1 SGHAT, CDR2 FQNNGV. The CDR3 totals 14 residues. CDR3 sequence: CASSPLLGSDEQYF. Written as DNA, the CDR3 is TGTGCCAGCAGCCCTCTACTAGGGTCGGACGAGCAGTACTTC. Supplemented by reference TRBV11-2 and TRBJ2-7, the full variable domain reads EAGVAQSPRYKIIEKRQSVAFWCNPISGHATLYWYQQILGQGPKLLIQFQNNGVVDDSQLPKDRFSAERLKGVDSTLKIQPAKLEDSAVYLCASSPLLGSDEQYFGPGTRLTVT.

This clonotype showed up just a few times. The rearrangement uses TRBV7-2 and TRBJ2-2, with D unclear. Trimming shortened V by 4 bases and J by 4 bases, and 10 bases separated the two germline ends. Germline CDR1 and CDR2: SGHTA and FQGNSA. The CDR3 runs 14 residues. CDR3 in amino acids: CASSSATVTGELFF. In nucleotides, the CDR3 is TGTGCCAGCAGCTCGGCTACCGTCACCGGGGAGCTGTTTTTT.

This clonotype has more than one count but fewer than ten. This chain links TRBV11-2 with TRBJ2-3; D is ambiguous. The CDR3 loop spans 13 amino acids. Between the trimmed V and J ends, which lost 2 bases and 9 bases, there was a span of 12 bases. The germline gives CDR1 SGHAT, CDR2 FQNNGV. The CDR3 spells CASSLLSGQTQYF. The DNA of the CDR3 is TGTGCCAGCAGCTTACTGTCCGGCCAGACGCAGTATTTT.

The genes are TRBV5-4 and TRBJ2-7, with 8 bases fitting TRBD2. V dropped 4 bases and J dropped 3; count of bases not matched to a gene: 12. CDR1 and CDR2 (germline): SGHNT, YYREEE (reference sequence). The CDR3 totals 16 residues. The CDR3 reads CASSPSTSASFYEQYF. CDR3 nucleotides: TGTGCCAGCAGCCCATCGACTAGCGCTTCGTTCTACGAGCAGTACTTC.

V usage is TRBV11-2 and J usage is TRBJ2-2, with 8 bases identical to TRBD1. J lost 6 bases, V lost 5 bases, and 14 bases had no gene match. The CDR3 runs 17 residues. The germline V gene has CDR1 SGHAT and CDR2 FQNNGV. CDR3 coding DNA: TGTGCCAGCAGCCCCAACTTAGGGCAGGGGGCCCCCGGGGAGCTGTTTTTT. Translating gives CASSPNLGQGAPGELFF.

This clonotype was counted a few times. The gene calls are TRBV11-1 and TRBJ2-1; D call uncertain. CDR3 length: 14 amino acids. The ends were cut back, 1 base at V and 8 bases at J, with 12 bases in the middle. Germline V gives CDR1 SGHAT, CDR2 FQDESV (reference sequence). CDR3 nucleotide sequence: TGTGCCAGCAGCTTAGTTAATTCACACGATGAGCAGTTCTTC. Its translation is CASSLVNSHDEQFF.

This clonotype occurred once. In DNA form, the CDR3 reads TGTGCCAGTAGCCCCCCGACTAGCGGCTGGTACAATGAGCAGTTCTTC. Residues: CASSPPTSGWYNEQFF. The chain is built from TRBV19 and TRBJ2-1, with 9 bases that match TRBD2. Germline lookup yields CDR1 LNHDA and CDR2 SQIVND (reference sequence). V shed 6 bases, J shed 4 bases, and the junction held 10 bases outside the gene matches. The CDR3 totals 16 residues.

This clonotype was seen only a few times. J is TRBJ2-1 and V is TRBV7-9; tentatively, D is TRBD1 (5 bases). Germline-derived CDR1 and CDR2 are SEHNR and FQNEAQ (reference sequence). The CDR3 consists of 16 residues. Trimming took 2 bases from V and 6 from J, leaving 17 bases between them. The CDR3 loop reads CASSLWAQGSGNEQFF. Written as DNA, the CDR3 is TGTGCCAGCAGCTTATGGGCCCAGGGATCGGGCAATGAGCAGTTCTTC. Full variable domain (missing parts from reference TRBV7-9 and TRBJ2-1): DTGVSQNPRHKITKRGQNVTFRCDPISEHNRLYWYRQTLGQGPEFLTYFQNEAQLEKSRLLSDRFSAERPKGSFSTLEIQRTEQGDSAMYLCASSLWAQGSGNEQFFGPGTRLTVL.

This clonotype was counted at least ten times. The rearrangement uses TRBV10-3 and TRBJ2-7; D call uncertain. This CDR3 region has 15 residues. Germline-derived CDR1 and CDR2 are ENHRY and SYGVKD. V lost 0 bases, J lost 0 bases, and 9 bases lay in between. CDR3: CAISESATTSYEQYF. CDR3 in DNA: TGTGCCATCAGTGAGTCCGCTACAACCTCCTACGAGCAGTACTTC.

The chain is built from TRBV7-9 and TRBJ2-1; weak D call: TRBD2 (5 bases). Trimming stripped 2 bases from V and 10 bases from J, with 9 bases between. The germline gives CDR1 SEHNR, CDR2 FQNEAQ (reference sequence). The CDR3 runs 12 residues. The CDR3 DNA follows: TGTGCCAGCAGCTTATTGGAGGACGAGCAGTTCTTC. It specifies CASSLLEDEQFF.

This clonotype has a count of ten or more. The genes are TRBV7-2 and TRBJ2-5; perhaps TRBD2 as D (6 bases). CDR3 length equals 14 residues. Trimming took 5 bases from V and 2 from J, leaving 12 bases between them. The germline V gene has CDR1 SGHTA and CDR2 FQGNSA. DNA of the CDR3: TGTGCCAGCAGCCCGCGGGGCAGTCAAGAGACCCAGTACTTC. Amino acids: CASSPRGSQETQYF.

This clonotype was observed a few times. The chain uses TRBV29-1 and TRBJ2-1; TRBD1 matches 8 bases. Germline V lookup: CDR1 SQVTM, CDR2 ANQGSEA. V shed 7 bases and J 0 bases; nucleotides not matched to a gene: 14. The CDR3 runs 17 residues. The CDR3 region is CSALTGDFPSSYNEQFF. CDR3 in DNA: TGCAGCGCCCTGACAGGGGATTTCCCTAGCTCCTACAATGAGCAGTTCTTC.

Many counts were recorded for this clonotype. The chain uses TRBV2 and TRBJ1-2, with 9 bases aligning to TRBD1. Germline V lookup: CDR1 SNHLY, CDR2 FYNNEI. With 3 bases clipped from V and 8 bases from J, the junction kept 7 bases outside the gene matches. The CDR3 runs 14 residues. The CDR3 nucleotides are TGTGCCAGCAGTGAGGGGACAGGGAGGGGCGGCTACACCTTC. Amino acid sequence: CASSEGTGRGGYTF.

The chain combines TRBV6-5 with TRBJ2-7; D is ambiguous. V lost 2 bases and J 0 bases, leaving 5 bases between the germline ends. The CDR3 contains 13 residues. Germline V gene lookup returns CDR1 MNHEY and CDR2 SVGAGI. The CDR3 is CASSYDNSYEQYF. CDR3 coding DNA: TGTGCCAGCAGTTACGACAACTCCTACGAGCAGTACTTC.

This clonotype was counted many times. CDR3 DNA: TGTGCCAGCAGTGGGTGGGACAGGGGTGGCGGAGAGCAGTTCTTC. Translation: CASSGWDRGGGEQFF. The J gene is TRBJ2-1, the V gene TRBV12-3 or TRBV12-4; TRBD1 matches at 10 bases. The CDR3 loop spans 15 amino acids. The V and J ends lost 5 bases and 10 bases, in that order; junction bases with no gene match: 11.

This clonotype was seen repeatedly, ten times or more. The chain is built from TRBV6-1 and TRBJ2-1; 10 bases match TRBD2. The germline V gene has CDR1 MNHNS and CDR2 SASEGT. The CDR3 runs 16 residues. After removal of 7 bases from V and 5 bases from J, the junction contained 11 bases not matched to a gene. CDR3 coding DNA: TGTGCCAGCACTCGAATAGCGGGAGGAGGGAACAATGAGCAGTTCTTC. This encodes CASTRIAGGGNNEQFF.

This clonotype was found many times. This chain links TRBV28 with TRBJ1-1; D is uncertain. The length of the CDR3 is 13 residues. The germline V gene encodes CDR1 MDHEN and CDR2 SYDVKM. The V and J ends lost 7 bases and 11 bases respectively, with 20 bases between them. CDR3 region: CASNPRGGLGAFF. The CDR3 DNA reads TGTGCCAGCAACCCTCGGGGAGGGTTGGGTGCTTTCTTT.

In its sample, this clonotype was seen many times. The chain joins TRBV30 to TRBJ1-5; D not resolved. V was cut by 1 base and J by 1 base, with 5 bases left in between. This CDR3 spans 13 amino acids. CDR1 GTSNPN and CDR2 SVGIG come from the germline V gene (reference sequence). The CDR3 sequence: CAWSEGSNQPQHF. The CDR3 DNA follows: TGTGCCTGGAGTGAAGGCAGCAATCAGCCCCAGCATTTT.

In this sample, this clonotype turned up many times. This chain links TRBV11-2 with TRBJ2-5; a possible D gene is TRBD2 (5 bases). V was pared by 8 bases and J by 4 bases, with 14 bases between. This CDR3 is 13 amino acids long. Per germline, CDR1 SGHAT and CDR2 FQNNGV. CDR3 nucleotide sequence: TGTGCCAGCCGGTATGCCAGCGGAGAGACCCAGTACTTC. Its translation is CASRYASGETQYF.

CDR3 DNA sequence: TGCGCCAGCAGCCAAGAAATCCAGAGGGCCGGGGAGCTGTTTTTT. Translated: CASSQEIQRAGELFF. The rearrangement uses TRBV4-1 and TRBJ2-2; maybe TRBD2 (5 bases). Trimming cost V 0 bases and J 6 bases, with 11 bases left between them. The CDR3 extends over 15 amino acids. Germline-derived CDR1 and CDR2 are MGHRA and YSYEKL.